A selection of T cell receptor beta chains follows, all from one sample in a study of beta chain features in type 1 diabetes. The data were produced by immunoSEQ multiplex PCR, yet TCRdb's version contains in-frame clones alone and is incomplete. This table has approximately 110,000 clones, 40% appearing once. The sequenced sample consisted of stem cell memory CD4+ T cells from blood. All receptors come from a woman aged 18 to 35 in good health. The CDR3 runs from the conserved cysteine through the conserved F or W. A D gene is named only where the DNA matches it firmly. Rows give clone size only sometimes, using once, few, many, or a class for an expanded clone.

j_gene | d_gene | len | v_gene | abundance | CDR3aa | CDR3nt
TRBJ2-1 | NA | 15 | TRBV11-3 | NA | CASSWGVRGYNEQFF | TGTGCCAGCAGCTGGGGGGTAAGGGGCTACAATGAGCAGTTCTTC
TRBJ2-1 | TRBD1 | 16 | TRBV18 | NA | CASSPQSQGAGNEQFF | TGCGCCAGCTCACCACAATCTCAGGGGGCCGGCAATGAGCAGTTCTTC
TRBJ1-4 | NA | 13 | TRBV5-1 | few | CASSLGNREKLFF | TGCGCCAGCAGCTTGGGGAACAGGGAAAAACTGTTTTTT
TRBJ2-3 | NA | 16 | TRBV9 | NA | CASSAAGPPVGDTQYF | TGTGCCAGCAGCGCAGCGGGTCCCCCGGTGGGAGATACGCAGTATTTT
TRBJ1-1 | NA | 14 | TRBV9 | NA | CASSVRTKNTEAFF | TGTGCCAGCAGCGTCCGGACAAAGAACACTGAAGCCTTCTTT
TRBJ2-1 | TRBD2 | 21 | TRBV29-1 | NA | CSVDPNQIGSGRAFSYNEQFF | TGCAGCGTTGACCCAAACCAAATAGGTAGCGGGAGGGCATTCTCCTACAATGAGCAGTTCTTC
TRBJ2-7 | TRBD1 | 14 | TRBV9 | NA | CASSLGQASYEQYF | TGTGCCAGCAGCTTGGGACAGGCGTCCTACGAGCAGTACTTC
TRBJ2-1 | NA | 18 | TRBV21-1 | NA | CASSKDSGRAQSYNEQFF | TGTGCCAGCAGCAAGGATAGCGGGAGGGCCCAATCCTACAATGAGCAGTTCTTC
TRBJ2-7 | TRBD2 | 15 | TRBV11-2 | NA | CASSLGLAGAYEQYF | TGTGCCAGCAGCTTAGGGCTAGCGGGGGCCTACGAGCAGTACTTC
TRBJ1-1 | NA | 18 | TRBV5-6 | NA | CASSLLQGGPLMNTEAFF | TGTGCCAGCAGCTTGTTGCAGGGAGGACCGCTAATGAACACTGAAGCTTTCTTT
TRBJ1-2 | TRBD1 | 13 | TRBV6-6 | NA | CASTGLTGPGYTF | TGTGCCAGCACCGGGCTGACAGGGCCGGGCTACACCTTC
TRBJ2-1 | TRBD2 | 13 | TRBV9 | NA | CASGGLAENEQFF | TGTGCCAGCGGGGGACTAGCGGAGAATGAGCAGTTCTTC
TRBJ2-7 | NA | 12 | TRBV7-9 | NA | CASSLTEYEQYF | TGTGCCAGCAGCCTGACTGAGTACGAGCAGTACTTC
TRBJ2-5 | TRBD2 | 17 | TRBV27 | NA | CASGTYGLAGGQETQYF | TGTGCCAGCGGAACATACGGACTAGCGGGGGGTCAGGAGACCCAGTACTTC
TRBJ2-7 | NA | 11 | TRBV20-1 | NA | CSAPVGYEQYF | TGCAGTGCTCCCGTCGGCTACGAGCAGTACTTC
TRBJ1-3 | NA | 16 | TRBV4-3 | NA | CASSQDRGISGNTIYF | TGCGCCAGCAGCCAAGATCGAGGGATCTCTGGAAACACCATATATTTT
TRBJ2-5 | NA | 16 | TRBV7-3 | NA | CASSLGTGPIQETQYF | TGTGCCAGCAGCTTGGGTACGGGTCCTATCCAAGAGACCCAGTACTTC
TRBJ1-1 | TRBD1 | 16 | TRBV7-9 | NA | CASSLAHQGEYTEAFF | TGTGCCAGCAGCTTGGCTCACCAGGGGGAATACACTGAAGCTTTCTTT
TRBJ2-2 | NA | 15 | TRBV7-9 | few | CASSRGTENTGELFF | TGTGCCAGCAGTAGGGGAACAGAGAACACCGGGGAGCTGTTTTTT
TRBJ1-2 | NA | 13 | TRBV2 | few | CASSRQEVDGYTF | TGTGCCAGCAGTAGACAGGAAGTAGATGGCTACACCTTC
TRBJ2-7 | TRBD2 | 15 | TRBV7-3 | few | CASSPREDVSYEQYF | TGTGCCAGCAGCCCCCGGGAGGACGTCTCCTACGAGCAGTACTTC
TRBJ1-2 | TRBD1 | 15 | TRBV11-3 | NA | CASSQWPGQPVGYTF | TGTGCCAGCAGCCAATGGCCGGGACAGCCTGTGGGCTACACCTTC
TRBJ2-5 | TRBD1 | 14 | TRBV7-3 | few | CASSSQGAGETQYF | TGTGCCAGCAGCTCTCAGGGGGCGGGGGAGACCCAGTACTTC
TRBJ2-7 | TRBD2 | 14 | TRBV30 | NA | CAWSLGLAEYEQYF | TGTGCCTGGAGTTTAGGACTAGCGGAATACGAGCAGTACTTC
TRBJ2-4 | NA | 13 | TRBV30 | few | CAWTPQALSIQYF | TGTGCCTGGACGCCCCAGGCGCTGAGCATTCAGTACTTC
TRBJ2-7 | NA | 16 | TRBV28 | once | CASPPTPGSYSDEQYF | TGTGCCAGCCCCCCTACACCAGGCAGTTACTCGGACGAGCAGTACTTC
TRBJ2-5 | NA | 15 | TRBV4-1 | NA | CASSQASALQETQYF | TGCGCCAGCAGCCAAGCAAGCGCCCTCCAAGAGACCCAGTACTTC
TRBJ1-4 | NA | 15 | TRBV11-2 | NA | CASSSTGRANEKLFF | TGTGCCAGCAGCTCCACGGGCAGGGCAAATGAAAAACTGTTTTTT
TRBJ2-7 | TRBD2 | 14 | TRBV29-1 | NA | CSGRAGDYSYEQYF | TGCAGCGGACGAGCGGGAGATTACTCCTACGAGCAGTACTTC
TRBJ2-3 | TRBD2 | 14 | TRBV27 | NA | CASTRGLATDTQYF | TGTGCCAGCACGAGGGGACTAGCCACAGATACGCAGTATTTT
TRBJ2-3 | TRBD2 | 14 | TRBV7-9 | few | CASRTKRERDTQYF | TGTGCCAGCAGAACTAAGCGGGAGAGGGATACGCAGTATTTT
TRBJ1-1 | NA | 14 | TRBV28 | few | CASNLGSRNTEAFF | TGTGCCAGCAACCTCGGGAGCAGGAACACTGAAGCTTTCTTT
TRBJ1-4 | NA | 14 | TRBV5-1 | once | CASSPTGVGEKLFF | TGCGCCAGCAGCCCGACCGGGGTGGGGGAAAAACTGTTTTTT
TRBJ2-7 | TRBD2 | 14 | TRBV6-1 | few | CASSVEAGDYEQYF | TGTGCCAGCAGTGTGGAAGCGGGAGACTACGAGCAGTACTTC
TRBJ2-1 | TRBD2 | 13 | TRBV6-5 | NA | CASSYRGLAEQFF | TGTGCCAGCAGTTACCGGGGACTAGCTGAGCAGTTCTTC
TRBJ1-4 | TRBD1 | 15 | TRBV6-6 | NA | CASSWGDRSNEKLFF | TGTGCCAGCAGTTGGGGGGACAGGAGTAATGAAAAACTGTTTTTT
TRBJ2-3 | TRBD2 | 14 | TRBV2 | few | CASSPRLAGIVQYF | TGTGCCAGCAGTCCCAGACTAGCGGGGATAGTGCAGTATTTT